The entry below gives a single T cell receptor beta chain sequence along with its context. Ten or more counts support this clonotype. This clone's antigen is unknown. No base quality information exists; no much larger clone differs at one position. This sample's time point label indicates: patch test 2, 6 weeks after DPC sensitization. What this sample's treatment or condition label stands for: therapeutic diphenylcyclopropenone sensitization with weekly scalp DPC. Total RNA was extracted from unfractionated whole blood collected in Tempus Blood RNA tubes. At each patch-test visit, blood was drawn before the patch test was applied. To be eligible, patients had to be aged 18 to 70, diagnosed with alopecia and judged suitable for DPC therapy, while pregnant patients were excluded. This sample was included in a study of human T cells and chemical hapten exposure (TCRdb year 2021). With respect to the entire study: For sensitization, 2% DPC in acetone was applied to a 2 cm by 2 cm area of upper inner arm skin. Patch tests used Finn chambers with 0.01% DPC on the upper back, scored after 6 days by International Contact Dermatitis Research Group standards. For every blood RNA sample, sequencing covered both the TCR alpha and TCR beta chains. Throughout the roughly 25-week study period, patients were also given weekly therapeutic DPC doses on the scalp. In alopecia patients, the study followed how the peripheral blood TCR repertoire changed in vivo over primary and secondary sensitization to diphenylcyclopropenone (DPC), a hapten. The patient cohort, mostly female, included alopecia areata with under or over 50% scalp involvement, alopecia totalis and alopecia universalis. The libraries were sequenced as a pool, and the TCR yield per sample differed mostly because of small variations in library volumes within the pool. Around 30 alopecia patients provided blood for TCR sequencing at one to four time points (pre-sensitization, 2, 6 and 24 weeks). Blood samples were taken from patients before sensitization (week 0) and then at 2, 6 and about 24 weeks after DPC sensitization.

Receptor libraries were prepared by RACE. TCRdb records NextSeq 500 as the sequencer. During library preparation, unique molecular identifiers were attached to individual cDNA molecules so that TCRs could be counted in a quantitative, reproducible way. Per the original workflow: The median number of TCRs per sample was some 100,000, ranging from roughly 23,224 to 690,600. V, J and CDR3 annotation of the TCR reads was performed with the Decombinator software suite. Every sample was subsampled to the same number of TCRs (28,000) for the PS versus PT1 abundance plots. TCRs were defined as expanded if absent before sensitization and observed at least eight times at the 2-week time point. TCRdb handled the public reads itself, with Q25 trimming in fastp and clone calling in MiXCR, and kept productive beta chains. Rows with a matching CDR3 protein are joined into one entry that keeps the most common DNA and genes. TCRdb, not the authors, supplied the V and J calls. This sample has around 42,000 distinct CDR3 sequences in its table, and roughly 10% of those were observed once. 14% to 15% of the sample goes to the ten largest clones.

The research as a whole found: Repeated subsampling changed both the strength of the expansion versus patch-test correlation and the threshold at which the correlation became significant. DPC sensitization did not change the number of TCRs with a frequency above 1 in 1000, and there was no evidence of changes in global repertoire structure. Compared with pre-sensitization or healthy control sets, expanded TCRs formed significantly more large CDR3 similarity clusters, which is consistent with antigen-driven responses. A positive correlation was found between the number of PT1 expanded TCRs and patch test score, with significance reached at thresholds 8, 16 and 32 but not 4. Alopecia, a presumed autoimmune disease, was present in all patients, so the immune response of the patients might differ from that of healthy individuals.

CDR1 and CDR2, looked up from the germline V gene, are SGHTA and FQGTGA. The junction shows trimming of 5 bases on V and 1 base on J, plus 17 bases between the germline ends. The CDR3 has 16 amino acids, counting the end cysteine and phenylalanine. Only the CDR3 portion is preserved as DNA: 48 bases, with reading frame beginning at the first base. The sequence was obtained from a woman aged 25 to 39 with alopecia areata. Some clones in this sample may be carry-over from other donors' samples. The sequence is built from TRBV7-3 and TRBJ1-1; the D gene assignment is ambiguous. The sequencing used whole blood, collected in connection with sensitization to the hapten diphenylcyclopropenone (DPC). CDR3 protein: CASSPDPLLSNTEAFF. The DNA is TGTGCCAGCAGCCCGGACCCCCTATTATCGAACACTGAAGCTTTCTTT. The CDR3 plus the reference TRBV7-3 and TRBJ1-1 genes for the other parts give the full variable domain: GAGVSQTPSNKVTEKGKYVELRCDPISGHTALYWYRQSLGQGPEFLIYFQGTGAADDSGLPNDRFFAVRPEGSVSTLKIQRTERGDSAVYLCASSPDPLLSNTEAFFGQGTRLTVV.